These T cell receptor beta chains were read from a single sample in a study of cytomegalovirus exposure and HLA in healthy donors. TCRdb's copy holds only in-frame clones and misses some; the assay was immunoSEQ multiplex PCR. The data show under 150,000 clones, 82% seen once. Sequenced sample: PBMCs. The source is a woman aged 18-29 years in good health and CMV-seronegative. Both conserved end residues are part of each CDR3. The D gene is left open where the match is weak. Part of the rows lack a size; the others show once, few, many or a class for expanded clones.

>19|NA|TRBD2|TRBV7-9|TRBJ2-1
CASRKGASGSREAYNEQFF
TGTGCCAGCAGAAAGGGGGCTAGCGGGAGCCGGGAGGCCTACAATGAGCAGTTCTTC
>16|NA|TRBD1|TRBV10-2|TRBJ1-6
CASRELQGGRNSPLHF
TGCGCCAGCAGGGAACTACAGGGGGGCAGAAATTCACCCCTCCACTTT
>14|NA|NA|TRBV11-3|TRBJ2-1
CASSLEESRKRQFF
TGTGCCAGCAGCTTAGAGGAGTCCCGCAAGCGGCAGTTCTTC
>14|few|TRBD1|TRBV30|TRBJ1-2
CAWSLGQGYSGYTF
TGTGCCTGGAGCCTAGGACAGGGGTATAGTGGCTACACCTTC
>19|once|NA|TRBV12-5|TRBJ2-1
CASGLVLGREVRGRHEQFF
TGTGCTAGTGGTTTGGTATTGGGTCGGGAAGTTCGTGGGAGGCATGAGCAGTTCTTC
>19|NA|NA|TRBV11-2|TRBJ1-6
CASSSYPGLLSSYNSPLHF
TGTGCCAGCAGCTCGTATCCGGGACTCCTGAGCTCCTATAATTCACCCCTCCACTTT
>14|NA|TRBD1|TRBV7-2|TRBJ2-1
CASSSTPGQGSKFF
TGTGCCAGCAGCTCAACCCCGGGACAGGGTAGTAAGTTCTTC
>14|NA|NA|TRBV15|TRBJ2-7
CATSRAASYHEQYF
TGTGCCACCAGCAGAGCTGCGAGTTACCACGAGCAGTACTTC
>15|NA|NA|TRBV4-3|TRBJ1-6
CASSQDPRNNSPLHF
TGCGCCAGCAGCCAGGATCCCAGGAATAATTCACCCCTCCACTTT
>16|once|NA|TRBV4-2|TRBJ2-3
CASSQDWTGGPDAQYF
TGTGCCAGCAGCCAAGATTGGACGGGGGGCCCAGATGCGCAGTATTTT
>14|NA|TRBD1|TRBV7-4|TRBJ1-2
CASSWDRLPYGYTF
TGTGCCAGCAGCTGGGACAGGCTACCCTATGGCTACACCTTC
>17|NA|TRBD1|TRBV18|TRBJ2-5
CASSLGTGTGGAETQYF
TGTGCCAGCTCACTGGGTACCGGGACAGGGGGCGCAGAGACCCAGTACTTC
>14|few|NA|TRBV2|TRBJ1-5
CASNLVEGNQPQHF
TGTGCCAGCAATCTGGTGGAGGGCAATCAGCCCCAGCATTTT
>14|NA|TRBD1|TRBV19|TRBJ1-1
CASSPRQGGTEAFF
TGTGCCAGTAGTCCCAGACAGGGAGGCACTGAAGCTTTCTTT
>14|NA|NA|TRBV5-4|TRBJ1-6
CASSLTGYNSPLHF
TGTGCCAGCAGCCTGACAGGTTATAATTCACCCCTCCACTTT